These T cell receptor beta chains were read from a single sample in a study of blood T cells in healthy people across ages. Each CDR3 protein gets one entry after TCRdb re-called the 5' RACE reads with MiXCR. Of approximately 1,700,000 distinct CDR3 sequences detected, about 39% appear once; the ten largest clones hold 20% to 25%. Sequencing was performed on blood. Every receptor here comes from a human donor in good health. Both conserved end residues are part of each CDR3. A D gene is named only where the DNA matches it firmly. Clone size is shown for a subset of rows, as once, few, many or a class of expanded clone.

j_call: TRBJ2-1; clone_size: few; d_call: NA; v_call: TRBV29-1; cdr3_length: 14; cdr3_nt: TGCAGCGTTGAAGGAAGGGGTTCCTACAATGAGCAGTTCTTC; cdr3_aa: CSVEGRGSYNEQFF
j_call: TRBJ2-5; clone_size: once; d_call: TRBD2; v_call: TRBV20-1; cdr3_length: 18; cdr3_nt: TGCAGTGCTCAGGGGACTAGCGGGGCGGTTACGTACCAAGAGACCCAGTACTTC; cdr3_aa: CSAQGTSGAVTYQETQYF
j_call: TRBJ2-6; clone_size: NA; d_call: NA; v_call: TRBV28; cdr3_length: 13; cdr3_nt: TGTGCCAGCAGTTTAATTGGGGCCAACGTCCGGACTTTC; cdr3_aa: CASSLIGANVRTF
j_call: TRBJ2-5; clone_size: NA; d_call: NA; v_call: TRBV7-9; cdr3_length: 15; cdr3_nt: TGTGCCAGCAGCTCCTCCAGGTCTGAGAAAGAGACCCAGTACTTC; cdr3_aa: CASSSSRSEKETQYF
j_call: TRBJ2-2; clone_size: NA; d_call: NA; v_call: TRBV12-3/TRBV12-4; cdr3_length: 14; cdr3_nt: TGTGCCAGCACCGCCCAGGTGAACACCGGGGAGCTGTTTTTT; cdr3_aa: CASTAQVNTGELFF
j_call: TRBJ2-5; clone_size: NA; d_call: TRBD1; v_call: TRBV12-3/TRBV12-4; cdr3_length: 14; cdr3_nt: TGTGCCAGCAGTTTGATGACAGGGGAGGAGACCCAGTACTTC; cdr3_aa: CASSLMTGEETQYF
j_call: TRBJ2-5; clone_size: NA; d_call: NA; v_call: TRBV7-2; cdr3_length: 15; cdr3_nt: TGTGCCAGCAGCTTAGAAGTCACTTTCGCGGAGACCCAGTACTTC; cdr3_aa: CASSLEVTFAETQYF
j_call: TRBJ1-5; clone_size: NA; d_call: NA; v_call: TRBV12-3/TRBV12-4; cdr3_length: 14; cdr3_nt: TGTGCCAGCAGTTTAGACACAAGGCCCCAGCCCCAGCATTTT; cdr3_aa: CASSLDTRPQPQHF
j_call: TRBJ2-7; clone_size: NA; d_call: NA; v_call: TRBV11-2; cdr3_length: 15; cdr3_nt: TGTGCCAGCAGCCACCCTTCCTTAGGATCCTACGAGCAGTACTTC; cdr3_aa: CASSHPSLGSYEQYF
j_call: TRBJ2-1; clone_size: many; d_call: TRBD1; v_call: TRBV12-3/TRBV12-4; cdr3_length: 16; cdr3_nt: TGTGCCAGCAGCTCCTATAGACAGGGAAAACTGGATGAGCAGTTCTTC; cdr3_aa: CASSSYRQGKLDEQFF
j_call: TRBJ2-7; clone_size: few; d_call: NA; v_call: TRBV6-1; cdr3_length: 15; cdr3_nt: TGTGCCAGCAGTGGGCAGGGATCCTTCCCCTACGAGCAGTACTTC; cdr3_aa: CASSGQGSFPYEQYF
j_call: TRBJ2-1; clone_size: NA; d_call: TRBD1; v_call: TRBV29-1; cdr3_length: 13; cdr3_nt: TGCAGCGTTGACTGGGACAGGGGTTGGGAGCAGTTCTTC; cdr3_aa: CSVDWDRGWEQFF
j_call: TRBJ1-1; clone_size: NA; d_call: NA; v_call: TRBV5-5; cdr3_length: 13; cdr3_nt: TGTGCCAGCAGCGGCAATACGAACACTGAGGCTTTCTTT; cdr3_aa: CASSGNTNTEAFF
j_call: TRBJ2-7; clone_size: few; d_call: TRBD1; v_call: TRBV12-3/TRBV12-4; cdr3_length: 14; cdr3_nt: TGTGCCAGCAGCCCGACAGGGGTCTCTACCGAGCAGTACTTC; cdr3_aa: CASSPTGVSTEQYF
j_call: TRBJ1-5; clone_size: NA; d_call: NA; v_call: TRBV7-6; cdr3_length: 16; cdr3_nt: TGTGCCAGCAGCTTGACAGCGCCTTATAGCAATCAGCCCCAGCATTTT; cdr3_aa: CASSLTAPYSNQPQHF
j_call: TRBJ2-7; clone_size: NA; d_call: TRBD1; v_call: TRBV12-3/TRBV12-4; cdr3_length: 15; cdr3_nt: TGTGCCAGCAGTATCTCAGGGGGCCGCGCCTACGAGCAGTACTTC; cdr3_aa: CASSISGGRAYEQYF
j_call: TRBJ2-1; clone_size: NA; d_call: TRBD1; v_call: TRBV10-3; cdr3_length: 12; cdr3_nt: TGTGCCACCGGACAGGGGAAGGTTGAGCAGTTCTTC; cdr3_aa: CATGQGKVEQFF
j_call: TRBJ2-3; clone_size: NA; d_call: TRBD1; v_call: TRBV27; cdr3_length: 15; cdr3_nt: TGTGCCAGCAGTACCCCCCGACAGGGGCAGGAAACGCAGTATTTT; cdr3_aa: CASSTPRQGQETQYF
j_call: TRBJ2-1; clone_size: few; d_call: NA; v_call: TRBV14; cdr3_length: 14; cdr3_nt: TGTGCCAGCAGCCAAGTTTACGGTTACAATGAGCAGTTCTTC; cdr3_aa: CASSQVYGYNEQFF
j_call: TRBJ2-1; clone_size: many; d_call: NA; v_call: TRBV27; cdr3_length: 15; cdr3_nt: TGTGCCAGCAGTTTGGGGGGCCCTGTTTACAATGAGCAGTTCTTC; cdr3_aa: CASSLGGPVYNEQFF
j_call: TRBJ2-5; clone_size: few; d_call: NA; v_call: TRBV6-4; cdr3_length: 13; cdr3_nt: TGTGCTCCCCACACACAGGGATGGGAGACCCAGTACTTC; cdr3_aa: CAPHTQGWETQYF
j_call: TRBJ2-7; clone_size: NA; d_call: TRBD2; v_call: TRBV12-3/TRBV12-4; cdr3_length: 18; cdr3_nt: TGTGCCAGCAGTTCATCCGGGACTAGCGGGGGGAATAGGTACGAGCAGTACTTC; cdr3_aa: CASSSSGTSGGNRYEQYF
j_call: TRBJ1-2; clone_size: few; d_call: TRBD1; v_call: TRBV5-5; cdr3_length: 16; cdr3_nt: TGTGCCAGCAGCTTGGCCGCCCAGGGGGCCTACTATGGCTACACCTTC; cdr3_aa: CASSLAAQGAYYGYTF
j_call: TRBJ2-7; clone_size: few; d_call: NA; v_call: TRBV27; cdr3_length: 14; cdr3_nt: TGTGCCAGCAGTCACCGACAGGAGACCTACGAGCAGTACTTC; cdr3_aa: CASSHRQETYEQYF
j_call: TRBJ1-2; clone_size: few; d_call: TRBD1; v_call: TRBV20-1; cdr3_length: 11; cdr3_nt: TGCAGTGCCTGGGACAGAAGTGGCTACACCTTC; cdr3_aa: CSAWDRSGYTF